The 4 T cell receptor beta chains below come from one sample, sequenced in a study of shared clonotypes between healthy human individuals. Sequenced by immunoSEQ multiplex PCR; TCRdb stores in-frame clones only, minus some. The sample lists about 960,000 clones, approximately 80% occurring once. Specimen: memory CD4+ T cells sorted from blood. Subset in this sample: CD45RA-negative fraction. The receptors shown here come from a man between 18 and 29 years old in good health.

CDR3 in DNA: TGTGCCAGCAGTGGGCAGACAGGGCCCTTGAGGAATGAGCAGTTCTTC. The encoded protein is CASSGQTGPLRNEQFF. The genes are TRBV6-1 and TRBJ2-1, with 7 bases aligning to TRBD1. CDR1 and CDR2 (germline): MNHNS, SASEGT. The CDR3 runs to 16 residues. V shed 4 bases and J 7 bases; nucleotides not matched to a gene: 13.

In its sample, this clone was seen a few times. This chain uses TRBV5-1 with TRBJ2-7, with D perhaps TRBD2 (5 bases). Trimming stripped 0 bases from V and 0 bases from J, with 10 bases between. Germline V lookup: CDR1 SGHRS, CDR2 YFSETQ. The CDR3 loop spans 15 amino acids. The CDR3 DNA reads TGCGCCAGCAGCTTGGACCAGCGGAGCTCCTACGAGCAGTACTTC. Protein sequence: CASSLDQRSSYEQYF.

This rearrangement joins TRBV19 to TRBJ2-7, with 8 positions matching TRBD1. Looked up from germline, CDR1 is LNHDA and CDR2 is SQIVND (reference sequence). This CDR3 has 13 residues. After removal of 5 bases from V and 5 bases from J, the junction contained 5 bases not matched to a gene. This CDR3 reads CASSFNRGNEQYF. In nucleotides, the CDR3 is TGTGCCAGTAGTTTTAACAGGGGGAACGAGCAGTACTTC.

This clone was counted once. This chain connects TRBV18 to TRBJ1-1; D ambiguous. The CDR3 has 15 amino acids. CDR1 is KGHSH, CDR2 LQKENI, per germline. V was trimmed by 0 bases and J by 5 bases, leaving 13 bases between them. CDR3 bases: TGTGCCAGCTCACCACCCGGACTCTCGGGGACTGAAGCTTTCTTT. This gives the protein CASSPPGLSGTEAFF.